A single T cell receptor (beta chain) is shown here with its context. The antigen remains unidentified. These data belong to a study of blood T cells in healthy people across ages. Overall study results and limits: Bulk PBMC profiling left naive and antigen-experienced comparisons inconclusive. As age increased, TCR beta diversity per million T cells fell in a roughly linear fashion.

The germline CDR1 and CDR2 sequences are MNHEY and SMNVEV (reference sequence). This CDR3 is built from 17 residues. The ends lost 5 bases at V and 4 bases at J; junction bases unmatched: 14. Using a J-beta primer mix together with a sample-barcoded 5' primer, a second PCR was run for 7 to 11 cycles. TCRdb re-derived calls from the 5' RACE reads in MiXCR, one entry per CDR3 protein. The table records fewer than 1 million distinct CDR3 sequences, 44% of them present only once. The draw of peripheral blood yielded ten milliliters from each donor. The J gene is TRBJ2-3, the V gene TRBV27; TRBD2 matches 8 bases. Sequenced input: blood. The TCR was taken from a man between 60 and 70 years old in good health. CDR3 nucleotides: TGTGCCAGCAGTCTCACCAAGAATAGCGGGGTAGCAGATACGCAGTATTTT. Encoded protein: CASSLTKNSGVADTQYF.